This T cell receptor beta chain was observed in a study of CD4 T cells in relation to SARS-CoV-2 and coronaviruses. Note on this clone: Antigen unknown. One end of the junction does not line up with germline, which may come from a read error.

This CDR3 spans 17 amino acids. CDR1 SGHNT and CDR2 YYREEE come from the germline V gene (reference sequence). Clones were sequenced by immunoSEQ multiplex PCR, and TCRdb holds only the in-frame ones, with some missing. The data contain 35,000 or so clones, about four fifths of them singletons. The chain couples TRBV5-4 to TRBJ1-1; TRBD1 agrees at 8 bases. Input material: naive CD4+ T cells from PBMCs, cultured in vitro. Subset indicated: naive CD4+ T cells isolated by negative enrichment. This sequence was found in an adult with COVID-19. CDR3 protein: CTSSTGGVGGSNTEAFF. The DNA of the CDR3 is TGTACCAGCAGTACAGGGGGGGTGGGAGGGTCGAACACTGAAGCTTTCTTT.